This TCR beta chain derives from a study of post-analysis software for immune sequencing data. Across the study: Patients with relapsing-remitting, secondary progressive and progressive-relapsing multiple sclerosis courses were all represented.

TCR beta cDNA libraries had unique molecular identifiers. T cells numbering about 0.85 to 10 million yielded roughly 0.5 million cDNA molecules. Using its own MiXCR run on the PCR reads, TCRdb lists one record per CDR3 protein. The data contain about 380,000 distinct CDR3 sequences, roughly 36% of them singletons. This clonotype was recorded only once. Its matching antigen is unknown. V was cut by 6 bases and J by 8 bases, with 14 bases left in between. Germline-derived CDR1 and CDR2 are SGHVS and FQNEAQ. This CDR3 is 12 amino acids long. Overall study results and limits: Samples from a shared batch, those prepared together, strongly co-clustered by F measure. TRBV segments more frequent in patients than in controls numbered about 5 and included TRBV5-6, TRBV5-1 and TRBV20-1. Normalized Chao1 diversity was significantly lower in multiple sclerosis patients than in controls.

The specimen was blood. The chain carries TRBV7-8 and TRBJ2-7; D is ambiguous. The TCR comes from a girl between 10 and 17 years old with multiple sclerosis. The CDR3 here is CASSPPGDKQYF. The CDR3 DNA follows: TGTGCCAGCAGTCCCCCGGGTGACAAGCAGTACTTC.